This T cell receptor beta chain was observed in a study of shared clonotypes between healthy human individuals. Study-wide context: In total, the donors were a couple of women and three men aged 18 to 49.

For this clone: Its antigen is currently unknown.

Whole-study findings and limits: Unshared clonotypes carried lower generation probabilities than those common to all four donors.

CD4+ cells underwent separation, giving CD45RA+ naive and CD45RA-negative memory subsets. Sorted-subset replicate PCR reactions contained roughly 190 ng DNA, corresponding to approximately 30,000 T cell genomes. The repertoire was sequenced with immunoSEQ multiplex PCR; TCRdb's copy has only in-frame clones and lacks some. The data contain around 2.5 million clones, over 85% of them seen just once; the ten biggest clones take up 0.36%. The specimen sequenced was naive CD4+ T cells from PBMCs. Subset in this sample: CD45RA+ positively selected. The sequence derives from a man aged 18 to 29 in good health. Some clones in this sample may be carry-over from other donors' samples.

This CDR3 reads CASKEPGSYEQYF. CDR3 nucleotide sequence: TGTGCCAGCAAGGAACCGGGCTCCTACGAGCAGTACTTC. The chain recombines TRBV27 with TRBJ2-7, with D unresolved. The V gene's germline CDR1 is MNHEY and CDR2 SMNVEV (reference sequence). The CDR3 has 13 residues. The V gene lost 7 bases and the J gene lost 0 bases, with 10 bases spanning the gap.